One T cell receptor beta chain is described in this entry. The antigen remains undetermined. A read error may produce the germline difference seen at one junction end. The template was RNA from unsorted bulk tissue. The data stem from a study of tumor and adjacent non-tumor tissue in lung cancer. Germline CDR1 is SGHAT and CDR2 is FQNNGV. CDR3 length: 15 residues. The library came from three nested PCR rounds adapted from ARM-PCR protocols. TCRdb analysed the multiplex PCR reads with MiXCR anew, one entry per CDR3 protein. This table has fewer than 120,000 distinct CDR3 sequences, 84% appearing once. Notes on the study in general: Normal lung showed higher cumulative top 100 clone frequency than tumor.

The sequence derives from a man between 65 and 80 years old with non-small cell lung cancer. This sequence joins TRBV11-2 and TRBJ2-1, with 7 bases identical to TRBD2. The sequenced sample was lung tumor tissue. CDR3 coding DNA: TGTGCCAGCTCCTTGGGTCGGGGGGACTACAGTGAGCAGTTCTTC. The encoded protein is CASSLGRGDYSEQFF.